This T cell receptor beta chain was retrieved from a study of shared clonotypes between healthy human individuals. Terminally differentiated effector memory CD45RA+ cells were excluded from the naive CD8 cells, which were CD45RO-negative and positively selected for CCR7. The CDR3 has 14 residues. The V segment lost 4 bases and the J segment 1 base; nucleotides outside the gene matches: 3. Germline-derived CDR1 and CDR2 are SGHDT and YYEEEE. Generated by immunoSEQ multiplex PCR, the TCRdb table keeps only in-frame clones and is missing some. Of more than 2 million clones listed, around 96% are singletons.

This TCR came from a man aged 18 to 30 in good health. This sequence joins TRBV5-6 and TRBJ2-5, with 8 bases fitting TRBD1. The sample was naive CD8+ T cells sorted from blood. Here the CDR3 DNA reads TGTGCCAGCAGCATTGGGACAGGCCAAGAGACCCAGTACTTC. Translating gives CASSIGTGQETQYF.